The 24 T cell receptor beta chains reported below all come from one sample, sequenced in a study of PD-L1 blockade in urothelial cancer. Method: immunoSEQ multiplex PCR; TCRdb's copy keeps in-frame clones and lacks some. Of some 100,000 clones listed, roughly nine tenths are singletons. The sample here was PBMCs, taken around atezolizumab (anti-PD-L1) treatment. The receptors derive from an elderly woman with urothelial cancer.

The chain links TRBV5-1 to TRBJ2-3; 7 nucleotides agree with TRBD2. V was pared by 4 bases and J by 4 bases, with 6 bases of the junction left unmatched. Germline CDR1 reads SGHRS; CDR2 reads YFSETQ. CDR3 size: 14 residues. The CDR3 loop is CASSLRGGADTQYF. In DNA, the CDR3 is TGCGCCAGCAGCCTCCGGGGAGGGGCAGATACGCAGTATTTT.

The chain is built from TRBV14 and TRBJ2-3; 13 bases are shared with TRBD2. Germline values: CDR1 SGHDN, CDR2 FVKESK. The CDR3 is made up of 15 amino acids. J lost 8 bases, V lost 6 bases, and 8 bases had no gene match. The CDR3 protein is CASRPTSGRTGTQYF. For the CDR3, the DNA is TGTGCCAGCAGGCCGACTAGCGGGAGGACCGGTACGCAGTATTTT.

This clone was seen once. The gene calls are TRBV5-1 and TRBJ2-1; D call uncertain. The germline gives CDR1 SGHRS, CDR2 YFSETQ. The CDR3 consists of 15 residues. V shed 4 bases and J shed 4 bases, with 15 bases lying between them. CDR3 coding DNA: TGCGCCAGCAGCCCGCGGTCGACCGGATACAATGAGCAGTTCTTC. It is translated as CASSPRSTGYNEQFF.

The chain employs TRBV19 and TRBJ1-1; 7 bases line up with TRBD1. The CDR3 has 13 amino acids. The ends lost 6 bases at V and 10 bases at J; junction bases unmatched: 11. The germline CDR1 and CDR2 sequences are LNHDA and SQIVND (reference sequence). This chain's CDR3 is CASSRQGPSVAFF. The CDR3 nucleotides read TGTGCCAGTAGCCGACAGGGCCCAAGTGTAGCTTTCTTT.

The chain recombines TRBV28 with TRBJ2-1; a weak D match, TRBD2 (6 bases). In germline, CDR1 is MDHEN, CDR2 SYDVKM. The ends were cut back, 9 bases at V and 3 bases at J, with 18 bases in the middle. This CDR3 is built from 15 residues. CDR3 nucleotides: TGTGCCAGTCGTCCCCCGGGACTGGACTACAATGAGCAGTTCTTC. It yields the protein CASRPPGLDYNEQFF.

The rearrangement links TRBV6-1 to TRBJ2-1, with D possibly TRBD2 on 5 matching bases. Germline V gene data show CDR1 as MNHNS and CDR2 as SASEGT. This CDR3 is built from 13 residues. V was cut by 7 bases and J by 5 bases, with 12 bases left in between. DNA of the CDR3: TGTGCCAGCACCCGAGGACTTCACAATGAGCAGTTCTTC. Its protein is CASTRGLHNEQFF.

This clone was counted only a few times. The chain has TRBV10-1 and TRBJ2-1, with 13 bases aligning to TRBD2. Germline CDR1 reads WNHNN; CDR2 reads SYGVQD (reference sequence). The V gene end was trimmed by 4 bases and the J gene end by 9 bases; junction bases not matched to a gene: 3. CDR3 length: 14 amino acids. In DNA form, the CDR3 reads TGCGCCAGCAGTGGGACTAGCGGGAGTGTTGAGCAGTTCTTC. It is translated as CASSGTSGSVEQFF.

V gene TRBV5-1 combines with J gene TRBJ1-2; tentative D call: TRBD1 (6 bases). CDR1 and CDR2 from the germline V gene are SGHRS and YFSETQ. The CDR3 loop spans 15 amino acids. V lost 7 bases to trimming and J lost 4 bases, with 20 bases between them. In DNA, the CDR3 is TGCGCCAGCGGGGGCCGGGGAGAAGGACTCTATGGCTACACCTTC. It is translated as CASGGRGEGLYGYTF.

The J gene is TRBJ1-1, the V gene TRBV14; 9 positions match TRBD1. The CDR3 runs to 14 residues. Germline trimming cut 3 bases from V and 9 bases from J; bases unmatched to any gene: 8. Germline lookup yields CDR1 SGHDN and CDR2 FVKESK. In DNA form, the CDR3 reads TGTGCCAGCAGCCATGTTCCGGGACAGGGACAAGCTTTCTTT. It encodes CASSHVPGQGQAFF.

The chain recombines TRBV2 with TRBJ1-2; D is perhaps TRBD1 (6 bases). This CDR3 region has 12 residues. With 9 bases removed from V and 8 bases from J, the gap between germline ends came to 16 bases. The germline CDR1 and CDR2 sequences are SNHLY and FYNNEI. The CDR3 DNA reads TGTGCCAGTGAGACAGGAAGTAGCGGCTACACCTTC. Amino acid sequence: CASETGSSGYTF.

The V and J genes are TRBV11-2 and TRBJ1-5; TRBD1 might be the D (6 bases). V lost 0 bases and J 1 base, leaving 10 bases between the germline ends. This CDR3 is built from 16 residues. Germline-derived CDR1 and CDR2 are SGHAT and FQNNGV. CDR3 loop: CASSLETGPSNQPQHF. The CDR3 DNA follows: TGTGCCAGCAGCTTAGAAACAGGGCCAAGCAATCAGCCCCAGCATTTT.

This chain uses TRBV13 with TRBJ1-3, with 7 bases matching TRBD1. The CDR3 length is 15 residues. Germline values: CDR1 PRHDT, CDR2 FYEKMQ (reference sequence). The trim removed 0 bases at V and 4 bases at J, leaving 3 bases unmatched. The CDR3 DNA sequence: TGTGCCAGCAGCTTAGGTAGGGGGCGAGGAAACACCATATATTTT. The encoded protein is CASSLGRGRGNTIYF.

This sequence joins TRBV10-1 and TRBJ2-5; 7 nucleotides line up with TRBD1. J gave up 3 bases and V 6 bases, and 19 bases lay outside the gene matches. There are 18 residues in the CDR3. Germline V gene lookup returns CDR1 WNHNN and CDR2 SYGVQD (reference sequence). In nucleotides, the CDR3 is TGCGCCAGCAGCCTCGGGACCTCGAGGTGGCAGGGGGAAGAGACCCAGTACTTC. Its translation is CASSLGTSRWQGEETQYF.

The chain is built from TRBV19 and TRBJ2-7, with 8 bases identical to TRBD2. The germline V gene encodes CDR1 LNHDA and CDR2 SQIVND (reference sequence). V was pared by 9 bases and J by 5 bases, with 12 bases of the junction left unmatched. This CDR3 region has 14 residues. Here the CDR3 DNA reads TGTGCCAGCTCCCGAGAGCGGGAGTTCGACGAGCAGTACTTC. As protein: CASSREREFDEQYF.

The chain recombines TRBV7-2 with TRBJ1-5; no definite D call. Trimming removed 5 bases at V and 0 bases at J, with 5 bases between. Germline V gene sequence: CDR1 SGHTA, CDR2 FQGNSA. This CDR3 has 13 amino acids. The CDR3 is CASSQDSNQPQHF. As DNA, the CDR3 is TGTGCCAGCAGCCAGGATAGCAATCAGCCCCAGCATTTT.

The V gene is TRBV5-1, the J gene TRBJ2-2; 8 nucleotides match TRBD2. With 0 bases clipped from V and 4 bases from J, the junction kept 5 bases outside the gene matches. Germline V CDR1 and CDR2: SGHRS, YFSETQ. The CDR3 length is 16 residues. The CDR3 region has the DNA TGCGCCAGCAGCTTGGAACCCGGGGGGGGCACCGGGGAGCTGTTTTTT. Translation: CASSLEPGGGTGELFF.

This chain uses TRBV7-9 with TRBJ2-1; weak D call: TRBD1 (6 bases). CDR3 length: 15 amino acids. CDR1 is SEHNR, CDR2 FQNEAQ, per germline (reference sequence). The V and J ends lost 3 bases and 4 bases respectively, with 13 bases between them. CDR3 residues: CASSLTLGGYNEQFF. The CDR3 DNA reads as TGTGCCAGCAGCTTGACTCTAGGGGGATACAATGAGCAGTTCTTC.

This rearrangement joins TRBV7-8 to TRBJ2-7; 15 bases line up with TRBD2. The CDR3 runs 16 residues. Germline V gene data show CDR1 as SGHVS and CDR2 as FQNEAQ. After removal of 9 bases from V and 6 bases from J, the junction contained 12 bases not matched to a gene. The CDR3 spells CASTGLAGGPGGEQYF. The CDR3 nucleotides are TGTGCCAGTACCGGACTAGCGGGAGGGCCGGGGGGCGAGCAGTACTTC.

V and J are TRBV5-1 and TRBJ2-1, with 9 bases aligning to TRBD1. The CDR3 covers 16 residues. Germline CDR1 is SGHRS and CDR2 is YFSETQ. J gave up 8 bases and V 5 bases, and 14 bases lay outside the gene matches. The CDR3 nucleotides are TGCGCCAGCAGTAAAGGTAGTGGGACAGGGATCTATGAGCAGTTCTTC. It translates to CASSKGSGTGIYEQFF. Drawing the rest from reference TRBV5-1 and TRBJ2-1, the complete variable domain is KAGVTQTPRYLIKTRGQQVTLSCSPISGHRSVSWYQQTPGQGLQFLFEYFSETQRNKGNFPGRFSGRQFSNSRSEMNVSTLELGDSALYLCASSKGSGTGIYEQFFGPGTRLTVL.

V and J are TRBV11-2 and TRBJ2-5; tentative D call: TRBD1 (6 bases). V gave up 4 bases and J gave up 5 bases, with 20 bases separating them. Germline values: CDR1 SGHAT, CDR2 FQNNGV. This CDR3 comprises 16 residues. CDR3 protein: CASSSRVWGHVETQYF. The DNA for the CDR3 is TGTGCCAGCAGCTCTCGGGTGTGGGGGCATGTCGAGACCCAGTACTTC.

V usage is TRBV10-2 and J usage is TRBJ1-2, with D unresolved. The V gene lost 4 bases and the J gene lost 4 bases, with 13 bases spanning the gap. The germline V gene has CDR1 WSHSY and CDR2 SAAADI. The CDR3 covers 14 residues. CDR3 DNA: TGCGCCAGCAGTGGGTCGAAGGGAGGCTATGGCTACACCTTC. Its protein is CASSGSKGGYGYTF.

This clone was detected only a few times. The chain couples TRBV5-1 to TRBJ2-2; D might be TRBD1 (5 bases). Looked up from germline, CDR1 is SGHRS and CDR2 is YFSETQ. Trimming shortened V by 4 bases and J by 0 bases, and 10 bases separated the two germline ends. The CDR3 length is 15 residues. The DNA for the CDR3 is TGCGCCAGCAGCCCGGACAACGCGAACACCGGGGAGCTGTTTTTT. Protein sequence: CASSPDNANTGELFF.

The genes are TRBV27 and TRBJ2-1; possible D gene TRBD2, 6 bases. Trimming removed 3 bases at V and 4 bases at J, with 13 bases between. The length of the CDR3 is 15 residues. CDR1 and CDR2 (germline): MNHEY, SMNVEV (reference sequence). The CDR3 loop reads CASSLSYGGYNEQFF. The CDR3 DNA sequence: TGTGCCAGCAGTTTGTCCTACGGGGGATACAATGAGCAGTTCTTC.

The CDR3 nucleotides read TGTGCCAGCAGCAAGGGGGGCACAGATACGCAGTATTTT. It is translated as CASSKGGTDTQYF. V is TRBV7-8 and J is TRBJ2-3; the D gene is possibly TRBD1 (6 bases). Per germline, CDR1 SGHVS and CDR2 FQNEAQ. The V and J ends lost 5 bases and 1 base respectively, with 7 bases between them. This CDR3 comprises 13 residues.